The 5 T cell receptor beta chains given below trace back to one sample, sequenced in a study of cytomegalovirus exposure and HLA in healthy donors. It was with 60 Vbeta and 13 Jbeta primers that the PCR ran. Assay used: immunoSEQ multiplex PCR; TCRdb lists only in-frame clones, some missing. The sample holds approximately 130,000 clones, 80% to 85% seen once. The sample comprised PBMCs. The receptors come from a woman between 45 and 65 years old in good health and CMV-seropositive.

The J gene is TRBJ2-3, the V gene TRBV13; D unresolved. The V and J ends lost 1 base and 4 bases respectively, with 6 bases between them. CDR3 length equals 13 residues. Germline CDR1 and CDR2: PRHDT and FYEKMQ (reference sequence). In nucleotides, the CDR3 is TGTGCCAGCAGCTTAGCACCAGCAGATACGCAGTATTTT. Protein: CASSLAPADTQYF.

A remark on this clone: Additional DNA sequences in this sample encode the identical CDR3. CDR3 DNA sequence: TGTGCCAGCAGCTTGGGCCGCACAGATACGCAGTATTTT. Amino acids: CASSLGRTDTQYF. The V call is TRBV11-2, the J call TRBJ2-3, with D uncertain. Germline loops: CDR1 SGHAT, CDR2 FQNNGV. Trimming took 3 bases from V and 1 from J, leaving 5 bases between them. CDR3 length: 13 residues.

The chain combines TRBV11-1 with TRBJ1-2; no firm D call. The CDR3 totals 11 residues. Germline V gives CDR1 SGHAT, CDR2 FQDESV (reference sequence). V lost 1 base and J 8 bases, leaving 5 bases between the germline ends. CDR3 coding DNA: TGTGCCAGCAGCTTAGGCGGAGGCTACACCTTC. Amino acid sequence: CASSLGGGYTF.

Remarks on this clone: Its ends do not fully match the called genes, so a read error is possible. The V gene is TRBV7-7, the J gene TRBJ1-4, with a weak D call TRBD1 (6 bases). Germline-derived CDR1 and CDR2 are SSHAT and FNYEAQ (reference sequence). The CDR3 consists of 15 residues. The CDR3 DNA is TGTGCTAGCAGCGTTAGGTCAGGGGCTGGGGAAAAACTGTTTTTT. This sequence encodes CASSVRSGAGEKLFF.

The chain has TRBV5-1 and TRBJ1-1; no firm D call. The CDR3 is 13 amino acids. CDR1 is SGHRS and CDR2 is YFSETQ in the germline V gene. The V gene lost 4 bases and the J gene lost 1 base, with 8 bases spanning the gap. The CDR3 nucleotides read TGCGCCAGCAGCATTGCAGGGAACACTGAAGCTTTCTTT. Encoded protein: CASSIAGNTEAFF.